The 27 T cell receptor beta chains listed next were all sequenced from one sample in a study of blood T cell repertoires in COVID-19. Method: immunoSEQ multiplex PCR; TCRdb's copy keeps in-frame clones and lacks some. The sample holds around 110,000 clones, 80% seen once. Specimen: peripheral blood. The receptors here all came from a man aged 60 to 69 with active or convalescent COVID-19.

The chain has TRBV18 and TRBJ1-6; D gene ambiguous. V was shortened by 3 bases and J by 5 bases, with 5 bases between the two germline ends. This CDR3 has 13 residues. Germline assignment: CDR1 KGHSH and CDR2 LQKENI. In DNA form, the CDR3 reads TGTGCCAGCTCACCGGCAGATAATTCACCCCTCCACTTT. This translates into CASSPADNSPLHF.

The chain is built from TRBV19 and TRBJ1-2; D is possibly TRBD1 (5 bases). V shed 7 bases and J shed 6 bases, with 15 bases lying between them. CDR3 length: 13 residues. CDR1 is LNHDA, CDR2 SQIVND, per germline (reference sequence). CDR3 sequence: CASKATDFDGYTF. CDR3 DNA sequence: TGTGCCAGTAAGGCGACAGATTTTGATGGCTACACCTTC.

The genes are TRBV5-1 and TRBJ1-1; 7 nucleotides align to TRBD1. V lost 4 bases to trimming and J lost 3 bases; unmatched junction nucleotides: 6. This CDR3 spans 14 amino acids. From germline, CDR1 is SGHRS and CDR2 YFSETQ. For the CDR3, the DNA is TGCGCCAGCAGCGTGACAGGGTCGGACACTGAAGCTTTCTTT. Translation: CASSVTGSDTEAFF.

The rearrangement links TRBV6-4 to TRBJ2-1, with a weak D call TRBD2 (6 bases). This CDR3 is built from 13 residues. The V end was cut by 0 bases, the J end by 12 bases, with 12 bases between. CDR1 and CDR2 from the germline V gene are MRHNA and SNTAGT. For the CDR3, the DNA is TGTGCCAGCAGTGACTCCACGTTCGGGGGGCAGTTCTTC. Its translation: CASSDSTFGGQFF.

The chain links TRBV7-3 to TRBJ2-1; weak D call: TRBD1 (6 bases). The germline gives CDR1 SGHTA, CDR2 FQGTGA. Trimming stripped 2 bases from V and 3 bases from J, with 11 bases between. The CDR3 totals 15 residues. In DNA, the CDR3 is TGTGCCAGCAGCTTAGGTCCAGGGGTCTACAATGAGCAGTTCTTC. Encoded protein: CASSLGPGVYNEQFF.

CDR3 bases: TGTGCCAGCAGCCCACTCGATGAAAAACTGTTTTTT. Amino acids: CASSPLDEKLFF. The chain is built from TRBV7-9 and TRBJ1-4; no reliable D call. V shed 5 bases and J shed 6 bases, with 7 bases lying between them. This CDR3 comprises 12 residues. CDR1 is SEHNR, CDR2 FQNEAQ, per germline (reference sequence). Using reference TRBV7-9 and TRBJ1-4 for the parts outside the CDR3, the full variable domain is DTGVSQNPRHKITKRGQNVTFRCDPISEHNRLYWYRQTLGQGPEFLTYFQNEAQLEKSRLLSDRFSAERPKGSFSTLEIQRTEQGDSAMYLCASSPLDEKLFFGSGTQLSVL.

The chain is built from TRBV6-7 and TRBJ2-7; 10 bases align to TRBD2. TRBV6-7 is an open reading frame, and its role is uncertain. The CDR3 has 15 amino acids. With 5 bases clipped from V and 0 bases from J, the junction kept 4 bases outside the gene matches. The CDR3 nucleotides are TGTGCCAGCAGTCCCCAGCGGGAGGGCTCCTACGAGCAGTACTTC. Translated: CASSPQREGSYEQYF.

J is TRBJ2-7 and V is TRBV6-6; D might be TRBD2 (5 bases). V dropped 2 bases and J dropped 2 bases, with 16 bases sitting between them. The CDR3 runs to 16 residues. Looked up from germline, CDR1 is MNHNY and CDR2 is SVGAGI (reference sequence). The CDR3 spells CASSYGLSVRAYEQYF. CDR3 in DNA: TGTGCCAGCAGTTACGGTTTGAGCGTGAGGGCCTACGAGCAGTACTTC.

J is TRBJ2-7 and V is TRBV11-2; D uncertain. Deletions cut 4 bases from V and 2 bases from J, with 12 bases between. The CDR3 runs 14 residues. Germline V gene sequence: CDR1 SGHAT, CDR2 FQNNGV. As DNA, the CDR3 is TGTGCCAGCAGCTCTATTGAGGCGGCCTACGAGCAGTACTTC. It specifies CASSSIEAAYEQYF.

This sequence joins TRBV4-3 and TRBJ2-7; TRBD2 matches 7 bases. J gave up 2 bases and V 0 bases, and 4 bases lay outside the gene matches. This CDR3 spans 15 amino acids. Germline V gene sequence: CDR1 LGHNA, CDR2 YSLEER. The CDR3, as DNA: TGCGCCAGCAGCCAAGAGGGTGGGAGGGCCTACGAGCAGTACTTC. It is translated as CASSQEGGRAYEQYF.

This chain uses TRBV19 with TRBJ2-5, with 9 bases identical to TRBD2. This CDR3 is built from 16 residues. CDR1 LNHDA and CDR2 SQIVND come from the germline V gene (reference sequence). Trimming took 3 bases from V and 3 from J; bases not matched to a gene: 8. In nucleotides, the CDR3 is TGTGCCAGTAGTATGAGGGCGGGGGGGTTGAAAGAGACCCAGTACTTC. It yields the protein CASSMRAGGLKETQYF.

This clone was picked up one time. The gene calls are TRBV29-1 and TRBJ2-2, with D possibly being TRBD2 (5 bases). The CDR3 length is 13 residues. Looked up from germline, CDR1 is SQVTM and CDR2 is ANQGSEA. The CDR3 nucleotides are TGCAGTTGTGACCGGGCGGGCACCGGGGAGCTGTTTTTT. Translating it yields CSCDRAGTGELFF.

The gene calls are TRBV11-3 and TRBJ2-7; D possibly corresponds to TRBD1 (6 bases). The V end lost 6 bases, the J end lost 0 bases, and 12 bases lay between the germline ends. The CDR3 runs to 14 residues. The germline V gene encodes CDR1 SGHNT and CDR2 YENEEA. The CDR3 reads CASRTGPSSYEQYF. In DNA form, the CDR3 reads TGTGCCAGCAGGACAGGCCCAAGCTCCTACGAGCAGTACTTC. The complete variable domain, with remaining parts taken from reference TRBV11-3 and TRBJ2-7, reads EAGVVQSPRYKIIEKKQPVAFWCNPISGHNTLYWYLQNLGQGPELLIRYENEEAVDDSQLPKDRFSAERLKGVDSTLKIQPAELGDSAVYLCASRTGPSSYEQYFGPGTRLTVT.

Written as DNA, the CDR3 is TGTGCCAGCAGCAATTTTGGCGCGGGAGGGCCTAGTAATGAGCAGTTCTTC. It translates to CASSNFGAGGPSNEQFF. The chain has TRBV9 and TRBJ2-1, with 9 bases fitting TRBD2. Germline CDR1 and CDR2: SGDLS and YYNGEE. The length of the CDR3 is 17 residues. After removal of 4 bases from V and 7 bases from J, the junction contained 15 bases not matched to a gene. The whole variable domain, filled in from reference TRBV9 and TRBJ2-1, reads DSGVTQTPKHLITATGQRVTLRCSPRSGDLSVYWYQQSLDQGLQFLIQYYNGEERAKGNILERFSAQQFPDLHSELNLSSLELGDSALYFCASSNFGAGGPSNEQFFGPGTRLTVL.

This clone occurred a few times. V is TRBV9 and J is TRBJ2-1, with TRBD1 identical over 9 bases. Germline-derived CDR1 and CDR2 are SGDLS and YYNGEE. V lost 5 bases and J lost 9; bases outside the gene matches: 3. This CDR3 region has 12 residues. CDR3 residues: CASRSTGGEQFF. CDR3 nucleotides: TGTGCCAGCAGGTCGACAGGGGGTGAGCAGTTCTTC.

The gene calls are TRBV27 and TRBJ2-7; 7 bases are a match to TRBD2. This CDR3 contains 12 residues. V lost 6 bases to trimming and J lost 7 bases; unmatched junction nucleotides: 6. The germline V gene encodes CDR1 MNHEY and CDR2 SMNVEV (reference sequence). As DNA, the CDR3 is TGTGCCAGCAGCCTCAGGGAGGGAGAGCAGTACTTC. The encoded protein is CASSLREGEQYF.

V and J are TRBV2 and TRBJ1-6; D is unclear. Looked up from germline, CDR1 is SNHLY and CDR2 is FYNNEI. V was pared by 4 bases and J by 0 bases, with 16 bases between. This CDR3 comprises 18 residues. The DNA of the CDR3 is TGTGCCAGCAGTGTGATGCAACCATCGAGCTCCTATAATTCACCCCTCCACTTT. The encoded protein is CASSVMQPSSSYNSPLHF. Complete variable domain (other parts from reference TRBV2 and TRBJ1-6): EPEVTQTPSHQVTQMGQEVILRCVPISNHLYFYWYRQILGQKVEFLVSFYNNEISEKSEIFDDQFSVERPDGSNFTLKIRSTKLEDSAMYFCASSVMQPSSSYNSPLHFGNGTRLTVT.

The genes are TRBV7-2 and TRBJ2-5, with D hard to call. The germline CDR1 and CDR2 sequences are SGHTA and FQGNSA. Trimming cost V 0 bases and J 4 bases, with 9 bases left between them. This CDR3 contains 14 residues. CDR3 sequence: CASSLASELETQYF. The CDR3 DNA reads as TGTGCCAGCAGCTTAGCATCCGAGCTAGAGACCCAGTACTTC.

V usage is TRBV6-2 or TRBV6-3 and J usage is TRBJ2-7; 7 nucleotides align to TRBD1. The J segment lost 5 bases and the V segment lost 1 base, leaving 5 bases of the junction unmatched. Germline V gives CDR1 MNHEY, CDR2 SVGEGT. CDR3 length equals 14 residues. CDR3 nucleotide sequence: TGTGCCAGCAGTTACTTGAGGGGGCGGGACGAGCAGTACTTC. It codes for CASSYLRGRDEQYF.

The chain links TRBV4-1 to TRBJ1-2, with no clear D. In germline, CDR1 is MGHRA, CDR2 YSYEKL. The CDR3 is 13 residues long. Trimming stripped 1 base from V and 4 bases from J, with 7 bases between. CDR3: CASSQGSGYGYTF. The CDR3 DNA follows: TGCGCCAGCAGCCAAGGTTCCGGCTATGGCTACACCTTC.

As regards this clone: The junction departs from germline at one end; a sequencing error may be responsible. This chain joins TRBV7-6 and TRBJ1-2, with 8 bases identical to TRBD1. This CDR3 spans 13 amino acids. Germline-derived CDR1 and CDR2 are SGHVS and FNYEAQ. The chain's CDR3 is CAGSPGGGYGYTF. The CDR3 DNA follows: TGTGCCGGCAGCCCAGGGGGCGGCTATGGCTACACCTTC.

The V and J genes are TRBV28 and TRBJ1-2, with 7 bases identical to TRBD1. CDR3 length equals 16 residues. Trimming took 7 bases from V and 4 from J; bases not matched to a gene: 15. In germline, CDR1 is MDHEN, CDR2 SYDVKM. CDR3 in DNA: TGTGCCAGCACCCTCGTGGGCCAGGGGGGAAGCTATGGCTACACCTTC. It is translated as CASTLVGQGGSYGYTF.

V is TRBV4-3 and J is TRBJ2-7; 10 nucleotides agree with TRBD2. Germline V gives CDR1 LGHNA, CDR2 YSLEER. The CDR3 runs 15 residues. The V gene end was trimmed by 1 base and the J gene end by 7 bases; junction bases not matched to a gene: 7. The CDR3: CASSQGAGGPWEQYF. CDR3 DNA sequence: TGCGCCAGCAGCCAAGGAGCGGGAGGGCCGTGGGAGCAGTACTTC.

This clone has only a few counts. CDR3 DNA sequence: TGCGCCAGCAGCTTGAACCCGGACAGGTCCGCTGGAAACACCATATATTTT. Protein: CASSLNPDRSAGNTIYF. The V call is TRBV5-1, the J call TRBJ1-3; TRBD1 matches 7 bases. CDR3 length: 17 amino acids. Losses at the gene ends were 1 base for V and 2 bases for J; bases not matched to a gene: 9. Germline CDR1 reads SGHRS; CDR2 reads YFSETQ. Together with reference TRBV5-1 and TRBJ1-3, the CDR3 gives the full variable domain: KAGVTQTPRYLIKTRGQQVTLSCSPISGHRSVSWYQQTPGQGLQFLFEYFSETQRNKGNFPGRFSGRQFSNSRSEMNVSTLELGDSALYLCASSLNPDRSAGNTIYFGEGSWLTVV.

This chain joins TRBV18 and TRBJ1-2, with TRBD1 matching over 11 bases. The germline V gene has CDR1 KGHSH and CDR2 LQKENI. This CDR3 comprises 15 residues. V was pared by 6 bases and J by 3 bases, with 6 bases of the junction left unmatched. The CDR3 bases are TGTGCCAGCTCCTGGACAGGGGGCGCGGACTATGGCTACACCTTC. Its translation is CASSWTGGADYGYTF.

The chain employs TRBV28 and TRBJ2-3; 8 bases align to TRBD1. Germline V gene sequence: CDR1 MDHEN, CDR2 SYDVKM. The CDR3 length is 15 residues. The junction had 6 bases not matched to a gene; V was cut back by 5 bases and J by 2 bases. The CDR3 protein is CASSVRGPSTDTQYF. The DNA of the CDR3 is TGTGCCAGCAGTGTCAGGGGGCCATCCACAGATACGCAGTATTTT.

The chain is built from TRBV28 and TRBJ2-6, with D possibly being TRBD1 (5 bases). Germline V gene lookup returns CDR1 MDHEN and CDR2 SYDVKM. CDR3 size: 18 residues. Between the trimmed V and J ends, which lost 4 bases and 2 bases, there was a span of 18 bases. CDR3: CASSSLRGTVPGANVLTF. The CDR3 bases are TGTGCCAGCAGTTCCTTAAGGGGTACCGTGCCTGGGGCCAACGTCCTGACTTTC. The whole variable domain, remainder taken from reference TRBV28 and TRBJ2-6, is DVKVTQSSRYLVKRTGEKVFLECVQDMDHENMFWYRQDPGLGLRLIYFSYDVKMKEKGDIPEGYSVSREKKERFSLILESASTNQTSMYLCASSSLRGTVPGANVLTFGAGSRLTVL.